The entry below describes one T cell receptor (beta chain). Its antigen is currently unknown. One junction end does not reproduce the germline sequence, and a read error may be involved. The germline gives CDR1 SNHLY, CDR2 FYNNEI. This CDR3 is built from 13 residues. The entry originates in a study of T cell responses to AZD1222 COVID-19 vaccine. Findings and limits, study-wide: Spike-specific TCR breadth and depth both grew after two AZD1222 doses. Baseline seropositives among AZD1222 recipients totaled only five to seven. Without day 14 samples, only post-peak T cell repertoires were studied.

The protocol was immunoSEQ multiplex PCR, while the TCRdb copy is restricted to in-frame clones and leaves out a portion. The sample shows 180,000 or so clones, approximately 90% of them seen only once. The chain recombines TRBV2 with TRBJ1-1, with 8 bases lining up with TRBD1. This specimen was peripheral blood, taken 28 days after the second AZD1222 dose. This sequence was found in an adult who received the AZD1222 COVID-19 vaccine. The CDR3 nucleotides read TGTGCCAGCAATAGACAGGGGATCCGAAGCTCGGAATTT. This gives the protein CASNRQGIRSSEF.